A single sample is the source of the 17 T cell receptor beta chains below, sequenced in a study of shared clonotypes between healthy human individuals. Assay used: immunoSEQ multiplex PCR; TCRdb lists only in-frame clones, some missing. The data contain nearly 1 million clones, 60% to 85% of them seen just once; the ten biggest clones take up nearly 1.5%. Sequenced sample: memory CD4+ T cells sorted from blood. This sample's subset: CD45RA-negative fraction. The source of these receptors is a man aged 18 to 30 in good health.

This sequence joins TRBV7-2 and TRBJ2-2; D unclear. V lost 4 bases, J lost 2 bases, and 11 bases lay in between. CDR1 is SGHTA and CDR2 is FQGNSA in the germline V gene. The CDR3 runs to 15 residues. CDR3: CASSSQTVNTGELFF. The DNA of the CDR3 is TGTGCCAGCAGCTCCCAGACGGTCAACACCGGGGAGCTGTTTTTT.

As DNA, the CDR3 is TGTGCCAGCAGCCTCCTGACAGGGAAGGCCACTGAAGCTTTCTTT. Its translation is CASSLLTGKATEAFF. The V gene is TRBV5-6, the J gene TRBJ1-1, with 7 bases that match TRBD1. The length of the CDR3 is 15 residues. Germline CDR1 reads SGHDT; CDR2 reads YYEEEE. After removal of 4 bases from V and 4 bases from J, the junction contained 10 bases not matched to a gene.

This clone is a singleton in its sample. Here the CDR3 reads CASSVGQGTRNTIYF. CDR3 nucleotide sequence: TGTGCCAGCAGCGTAGGGCAGGGGACTAGAAACACCATATATTTT. The chain employs TRBV9 and TRBJ1-3; D is possibly TRBD1 (6 bases). The ends were cut back, 0 bases at V and 5 bases at J, with 12 bases in the middle. Germline V gene sequence: CDR1 SGDLS, CDR2 YYNGEE. CDR3 length: 15 amino acids.

The chain employs TRBV5-6 and TRBJ2-3; D might be TRBD2 (5 bases). V lost 9 bases and J 5 bases, leaving 19 bases between the germline ends. Germline CDR1 reads SGHDT; CDR2 reads YYEEEE. CDR3 length: 14 residues. This CDR3 is CAMTSGPGKDTQYF. As DNA, the CDR3 is TGTGCCATGACGAGCGGACCCGGGAAAGATACGCAGTATTTT. Full variable domain (outside the CDR3, taken from reference TRBV5-6 and TRBJ2-3): DAGVTQSPTHLIKTRGQQVTLRCSPKSGHDTVSWYQQALGQGPQFIFQYYEEEERQRGNFPDRFSGHQFPNYSSELNVNALLLGDSALYLCAMTSGPGKDTQYFGPGTRLTVL.

This sequence joins TRBV11-1 and TRBJ1-3; 8 positions agree with TRBD1. Losses at the gene ends were 3 bases for V and 3 bases for J; bases not matched to a gene: 4. Per germline, CDR1 SGHAT and CDR2 FQDESV (reference sequence). The CDR3 extends over 15 amino acids. The CDR3 coding sequence is TGTGCCAGCAGCTTCCTTGGACAGGGTGGAAACACCATATATTTT. Its protein is CASSFLGQGGNTIYF.

The chain recombines TRBV4-1 with TRBJ1-4; 10 bases are a match to TRBD1. The germline V gene encodes CDR1 MGHRA and CDR2 YSYEKL. The CDR3 sequence is 17 residues long. Trimming cost V 4 bases and J 1 base; bases outside gene matches: 6. CDR3 region: CASSRETGGRTNEKLFF. As DNA, the CDR3 is TGCGCCAGCAGCCGAGAGACAGGGGGCCGAACTAATGAAAAACTGTTTTTT.

For this clone: Given a much more abundant clone one base away, this may be a read error. V usage is TRBV9 and J usage is TRBJ1-1; D not resolved. This CDR3 comprises 13 residues. V was cut by 0 bases and J by 0 bases, with 3 bases left in between. Looked up from germline, CDR1 is SGDLS and CDR2 is YYNGEE. CDR3 in DNA: TGTGCCAGCAGCGTAGAGATGAACACTGAAGCTTTCTTT. It is translated as CASSVEMNTEAFF. Looking up the rest from reference TRBV9 and TRBJ1-1 gives the full variable domain: DSGVTQTPKHLITATGQRVTLRCSPRSGDLSVYWYQQSLDQGLQFLIQYYNGEERAKGNILERFSAQQFPDLHSELNLSSLELGDSALYFCASSVEMNTEAFFGQGTRLTVV.

The chain recombines TRBV5-6 with TRBJ2-1; TRBD2 matches at 15 bases. The CDR3 is made up of 15 amino acids. V was clipped by 4 bases and J by 12 bases; unmatched bases: 8. In germline, CDR1 is SGHDT, CDR2 YYEEEE. The CDR3 protein is CASSGTSGGRLGQFF. DNA for the CDR3: TGTGCCAGCAGCGGGACTAGCGGGGGGCGGCTGGGGCAGTTCTTC.

This clone was seen just once. The V gene is TRBV7-9, the J gene TRBJ2-1; 7 nucleotides align to TRBD1. The germline CDR1 and CDR2 sequences are SEHNR and FQNEAQ (reference sequence). Germline trimming cut 5 bases from V and 5 bases from J; bases unmatched to any gene: 9. The CDR3 contains 15 residues. CDR3 amino acids: CASSPQTGLNNEQFF. For the CDR3, the DNA is TGTGCCAGCAGCCCCCAGACAGGGTTAAACAATGAGCAGTTCTTC.

This rearrangement joins TRBV4-3 to TRBJ1-5; D gene ambiguous. Trimming cost V 4 bases and J 1 base, with 8 bases left between them. The CDR3 spans 14 residues. Germline loops: CDR1 LGHNA, CDR2 YSLEER. The CDR3 protein is CASSRSISNQPQHF. The CDR3 nucleotides are TGCGCCAGCAGCCGATCCATCAGCAATCAGCCCCAGCATTTT.

The V call is TRBV11-3, the J call TRBJ2-4; D is unclear. The CDR3 runs to 13 residues. Trimming left V 3 bases short and J 7 bases short, with 10 bases between. CDR1 and CDR2 from the germline V gene are SGHNT and YENEEA. The CDR3 sequence is CASSFTTGNIQYF. As DNA, the CDR3 is TGTGCCAGCAGCTTTACCACCGGGAACATTCAGTACTTC.

The rearrangement joins TRBV7-9 to TRBJ1-1, with D unresolved. Germline V gene data show CDR1 as SEHNR and CDR2 as FQNEAQ (reference sequence). V was trimmed by 5 bases and J by 1 base, leaving 11 bases between them. The CDR3 consists of 14 residues. DNA for the CDR3: TGTGCCAGCAGCCCGGGGAACACGAACACTGAAGCTTTCTTT. Translated, it gives CASSPGNTNTEAFF.

This chain links TRBV11-3 with TRBJ2-7; TRBD1 agrees at 9 bases. The CDR3 loop spans 16 amino acids. V lost 4 bases to trimming and J lost 3 bases; unmatched junction nucleotides: 10. Looked up from germline, CDR1 is SGHNT and CDR2 is YENEEA. This chain's CDR3 is CASSCLNRQGVYEQYF. CDR3 sequence (DNA): TGTGCCAGCAGCTGCCTAAACCGACAGGGGGTCTACGAGCAGTACTTC.

CDR3 residues: CASSKGVGQYLGDYGYTF. The DNA for the CDR3 is TGCGCCAGCAGCAAGGGCGTAGGCCAGTACCTAGGGGACTATGGCTACACCTTC. The rearrangement joins TRBV5-1 to TRBJ1-2; possibly TRBD1 for D (5 bases). The germline V and J ends were trimmed by 4 bases and 3 bases, with 25 bases remaining between them. This CDR3 region has 18 residues. Germline V gene sequence: CDR1 SGHRS, CDR2 YFSETQ.

The chain joins TRBV6-6 to TRBJ2-2, with TRBD1 identical over 9 bases. Trimming removed 6 bases from V and 6 bases from J; junction bases left unmatched: 11. The CDR3 is 16 amino acids. The germline CDR1 and CDR2 sequences are MNHNY and SVGAGI (reference sequence). CDR3 in amino acids: CASSPTGTGLSGELFF. DNA of the CDR3: TGTGCCAGCAGCCCCACCGGGACAGGGTTATCCGGGGAGCTGTTTTTT.

This clone was picked up a small number of times. The chain has TRBV14 and TRBJ1-4; tentatively, D is TRBD1 (6 bases). Between the trimmed V and J ends, which lost 5 bases and 2 bases, there was a span of 12 bases. CDR3 size: 15 residues. Per germline, CDR1 SGHDN and CDR2 FVKESK. The CDR3 region has the DNA TGTGCCAGCAGCGCTACAGGGAGGACTAATGAAAAACTGTTTTTT. Translated, it gives CASSATGRTNEKLFF.

The chain uses TRBV28 and TRBJ2-3; 8 bases map to TRBD1. The CDR3 is 15 residues long. Trimming took 6 bases from V and 1 from J; bases not matched to a gene: 6. CDR1 and CDR2 from the germline V gene are MDHEN and SYDVKM. The CDR3, as DNA: TGTGCCAGCAGAGTGCAGGGGGCAGGCACAGATACGCAGTATTTT. Protein sequence: CASRVQGAGTDTQYF.